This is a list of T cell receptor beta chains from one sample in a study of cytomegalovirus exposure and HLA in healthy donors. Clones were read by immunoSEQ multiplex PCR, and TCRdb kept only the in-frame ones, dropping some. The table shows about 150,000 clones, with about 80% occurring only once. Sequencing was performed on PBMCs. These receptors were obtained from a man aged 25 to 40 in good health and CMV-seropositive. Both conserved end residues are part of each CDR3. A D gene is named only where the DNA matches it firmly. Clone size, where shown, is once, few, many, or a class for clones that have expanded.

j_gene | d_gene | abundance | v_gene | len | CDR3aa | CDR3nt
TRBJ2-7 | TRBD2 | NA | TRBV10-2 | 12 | CASKVSGGEQYF | TGCGCCAGCAAAGTTTCGGGAGGCGAGCAGTACTTC
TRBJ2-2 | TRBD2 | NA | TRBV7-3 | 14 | CASSPGGSTGELFF | TGTGCCAGCAGCCCCGGGGGGTCAACCGGGGAGCTGTTTTTT
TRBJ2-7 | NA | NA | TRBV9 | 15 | CASSVDPLATYEQYF | TGTGCCAGCAGCGTAGACCCCCTAGCCACCTACGAGCAGTACTTC
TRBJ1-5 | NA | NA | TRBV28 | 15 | CASSFQSGGGEPQHF | TGTGCCAGCAGTTTTCAATCAGGAGGAGGTGAACCCCAGCACTTT
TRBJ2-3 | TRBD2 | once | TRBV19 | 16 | CASSPGLAGNTDTQYF | TGTGCCAGTAGTCCGGGACTAGCGGGGAACACAGATACGCAGTATTTT
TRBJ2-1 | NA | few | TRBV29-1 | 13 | CSVEEEGAREQFF | TGCAGCGTTGAAGAAGAGGGAGCGCGGGAGCAGTTCTTC
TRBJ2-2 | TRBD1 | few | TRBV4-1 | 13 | CASSTRGIGELFF | TGTGCCAGCAGCACCAGGGGGATCGGGGAGCTGTTTTTT
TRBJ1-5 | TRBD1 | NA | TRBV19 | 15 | CASSISDRVGQPQHF | TGTGCCAGTAGTATCTCGGACAGGGTGGGTCAGCCCCAGCATTTT
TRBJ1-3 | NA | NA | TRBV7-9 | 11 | CATNSGNTIYF | TGTGCCACCAATTCTGGAAACACCATATATTTT
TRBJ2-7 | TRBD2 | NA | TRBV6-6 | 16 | CASSHELAQTTYEQYF | TGTGCCAGCAGTCACGAACTAGCGCAAACAACCTACGAGCAGTACTTC
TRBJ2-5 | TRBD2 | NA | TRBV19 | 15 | CASSPSGTYQETQYF | TGTGCCAGTAGTCCTAGCGGGACGTACCAAGAGACCCAGTACTTC
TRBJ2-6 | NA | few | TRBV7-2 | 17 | CASSLDPRYSGANVLTF | TGTGCCAGCAGCTTAGATCCGAGATACTCTGGGGCCAACGTCCTGACTTTC
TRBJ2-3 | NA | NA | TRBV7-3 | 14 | CASSLGHSTDTQYF | TGTGCCAGCAGCTTGGGGCACAGCACAGATACGCAGTATTTT
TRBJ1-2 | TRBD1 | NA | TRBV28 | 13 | CASSLGQGDGYTF | TGTGCCAGCAGCCTTGGACAGGGGGATGGCTACACCTTC
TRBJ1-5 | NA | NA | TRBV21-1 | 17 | CASSKAPPSGGNQPQHF | TGTGCCAGCAGCAAAGCCCCACCGTCGGGTGGCAATCAGCCCCAGCATTTT
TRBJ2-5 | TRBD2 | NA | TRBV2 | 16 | CATSRDLAGVVETQYF | TGTGCCACCTCAAGGGATTTAGCGGGAGTCGTAGAGACCCAGTACTTC
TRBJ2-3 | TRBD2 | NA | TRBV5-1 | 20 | CASSLVPLVSGRPAADTQYF | TGCGCCAGCAGCTTGGTGCCTTTGGTTAGCGGGAGGCCGGCAGCAGATACGCAGTATTTT
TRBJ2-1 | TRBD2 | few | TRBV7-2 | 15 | CASNLAGAGNNEQFF | TGTGCCAGCAACTTAGCGGGAGCAGGAAATAATGAGCAGTTCTTC
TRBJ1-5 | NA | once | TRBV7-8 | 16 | CASSLVNRVGNQPQHF | TGTGCCAGCAGCTTAGTTAACAGGGTTGGCAATCAGCCCCAGCATTTT
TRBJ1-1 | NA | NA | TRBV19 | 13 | CASDSTFGTEAFF | TGTGCCAGCGACAGTACGTTCGGGACTGAAGCTTTCTTT
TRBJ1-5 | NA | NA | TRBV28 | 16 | CASSREEGFSNQPQHF | TGTGCCAGCAGTCGAGAGGAGGGGTTTAGCAATCAGCCCCAGCATTTT
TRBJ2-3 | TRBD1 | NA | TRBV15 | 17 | CATSRLGPGQGTDTQYF | TGTGCCACCAGCAGGCTAGGTCCCGGACAGGGCACAGATACGCAGTATTTT
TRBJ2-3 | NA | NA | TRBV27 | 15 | CASSLNRESTDTQYF | TGTGCCAGCAGTTTAAACCGGGAGAGCACAGATACGCAGTATTTT
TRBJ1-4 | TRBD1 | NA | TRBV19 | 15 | CASSTNRGPNEKLFF | TGTGCCAGTAGTACCAACAGGGGACCTAATGAAAAACTGTTTTTT
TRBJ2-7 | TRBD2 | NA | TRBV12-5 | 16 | CASGIGTSGRAGEQYF | TGTGCTAGTGGCATCGGGACTAGCGGGAGGGCGGGCGAGCAGTACTTC
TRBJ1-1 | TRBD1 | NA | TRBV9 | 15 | CASSILTGSNTEAFF | TGTGCCAGCAGCATACTGACAGGGTCGAACACTGAAGCTTTCTTT
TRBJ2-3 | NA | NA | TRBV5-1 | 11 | CASSQTDTQYF | TGCGCCAGCAGCCAGACAGATACGCAGTATTTT
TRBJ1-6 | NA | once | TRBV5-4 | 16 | CASSLGRGQGNSPLHF | TGTGCCAGCAGCTTGGGTCGGGGACAAGGGAATTCACCCCTCCACTTT
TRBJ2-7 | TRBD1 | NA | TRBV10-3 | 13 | CAIGDRGNTEQYF | TGTGCCATCGGGGACAGGGGAAACACCGAGCAGTACTTC